The 27 T cell receptor beta chains below were found in one sample sequenced in a study of CD4+ T cells in melanoma. Sequenced by immunoSEQ multiplex PCR; TCRdb stores in-frame clones only, minus some. The data show some 110,000 clones, around 92% seen once. The sequencing input was peripheral blood. The receptors come from a human donor with melanoma.

This chain connects TRBV11-2 to TRBJ1-2, with D possibly matching TRBD1 (5 bases). V was shortened by 7 bases and J by 0 bases, with 15 bases between the two germline ends. CDR1 and CDR2 from the germline V gene are SGHAT and FQNNGV. CDR3 length equals 15 residues. The DNA of the CDR3 is TGTGCCAGCACATTTCAGGGTATAACTAACTATGGCTACACCTTC. This encodes CASTFQGITNYGYTF.

The V gene is TRBV6-4, the J gene TRBJ2-2; 9 bases line up with TRBD1. There are 15 residues in the CDR3. V shed 6 bases, J shed 4 bases, and the junction held 6 bases outside the gene matches. The germline gives CDR1 MRHNA, CDR2 SNTAGT. The CDR3 coding sequence is TGTGCCAGCAGAACCGGGACAGGGCGCACCGGGGAGCTGTTTTTT. It is translated as CASRTGTGRTGELFF.

The chain employs TRBV18 and TRBJ1-1; a possible D gene is TRBD1 (5 bases). Germline lookup yields CDR1 KGHSH and CDR2 LQKENI. Trimming pared 5 bases from V and 1 base from J, leaving 8 bases between. This CDR3 is 13 amino acids long. The CDR3 reads CASSSTENTEAFF. The CDR3 nucleotides are TGTGCCAGCTCATCGACAGAGAACACTGAAGCTTTCTTT. The full variable domain, completed using reference TRBV18 and TRBJ1-1, is NAGVMQNPRHLVRRRGQEARLRCSPMKGHSHVYWYRQLPEEGLKFMVYLQKENIIDESGMPKERFSAEFPKEGPSILRIQQVVRGDSAAYFCASSSTENTEAFFGQGTRLTVV.

V is TRBV7-9 and J is TRBJ2-3; D uncertain. The V and J ends lost 4 bases and 2 bases respectively, with 4 bases between them. The germline gives CDR1 SEHNR, CDR2 FQNEAQ (reference sequence). The CDR3 is 12 residues long. The CDR3 DNA reads TGTGCCAGCAGCTCGCACACAGATACGCAGTATTTT. This sequence encodes CASSSHTDTQYF.

The chain employs TRBV9 and TRBJ1-1, with D unresolved. The CDR3 extends over 13 amino acids. CDR1 is SGDLS and CDR2 is YYNGEE in the germline V gene. Trimming cost V 0 bases and J 1 base, with 4 bases left between them. The CDR3 protein is CASSVDQNTEAFF. In DNA form, the CDR3 reads TGTGCCAGCAGCGTAGACCAGAACACTGAAGCTTTCTTT. Filled out from reference TRBV9 and TRBJ1-1, the complete variable domain reads DSGVTQTPKHLITATGQRVTLRCSPRSGDLSVYWYQQSLDQGLQFLIQYYNGEERAKGNILERFSAQQFPDLHSELNLSSLELGDSALYFCASSVDQNTEAFFGQGTRLTVV.

The CDR3, as DNA: TGCGCCAGCAGCTACGGAGACAACAGAAAACCTAATGAAAAACTGTTTTTT. It codes for CASSYGDNRKPNEKLFF. The J gene is TRBJ1-4, the V gene TRBV5-1; D not certain. Looked up from germline, CDR1 is SGHRS and CDR2 is YFSETQ. The length of the CDR3 is 17 residues. V was cut by 3 bases and J by 3 bases, with 18 bases left in between.

CDR3 region: CASSEEGGAFF. As DNA, the CDR3 is TGCGCCAGCAGCGAGGAGGGGGGAGCTTTCTTT. The V and J genes are TRBV5-1 and TRBJ1-1, with D possibly being TRBD1 (6 bases). This CDR3 is built from 11 residues. Deletions cut 4 bases from V and 10 bases from J, with 11 bases between. In germline, CDR1 is SGHRS, CDR2 YFSETQ.

The chain links TRBV10-3 to TRBJ1-2, with D tentatively TRBD1 (6 bases). Trimming cost V 10 bases and J 4 bases, with 13 bases left between them. CDR3 length: 12 residues. The germline gives CDR1 ENHRY, CDR2 SYGVKD. DNA for the CDR3: TGTGCCACCCGGACAGATCGCTATGGCTACACCTTC. It translates to CATRTDRYGYTF.

This chain joins TRBV11-2 and TRBJ2-2; D uncertain. Looked up from germline, CDR1 is SGHAT and CDR2 is FQNNGV. Deletions cut 1 base from V and 6 bases from J, with 9 bases between. The CDR3 has 14 residues. In DNA, the CDR3 is TGTGCCAGCAGCTTAGTAGTCTTACCCGGGGAGCTGTTTTTT. As protein: CASSLVVLPGELFF.

This rearrangement joins TRBV7-2 to TRBJ1-5; no firm D call. Germline V gives CDR1 SGHTA, CDR2 FQGNSA. CDR3 length: 13 amino acids. V lost 4 bases to trimming and J lost 7 bases, with 11 bases between them. Written as DNA, the CDR3 is TGTGCCAGCAGCTCCACATGGAGGCAGCCCCAGCATTTT. Its translation is CASSSTWRQPQHF.

This chain connects TRBV7-2 to TRBJ1-5; 10 bases are shared with TRBD1. The germline V gene has CDR1 SGHTA and CDR2 FQGNSA. The trim removed 1 base at V and 2 bases at J, leaving 2 bases unmatched. This CDR3 has 16 amino acids. The CDR3 sequence: CASSLVGTGGNQPQHF. The CDR3, as DNA: TGTGCCAGCAGCTTAGTTGGGACAGGGGGCAATCAGCCCCAGCATTTT.

This chain uses TRBV19 with TRBJ2-2; the match to TRBD1 covers 10 bases. With 8 bases clipped from V and 7 bases from J, the junction kept 10 bases outside the gene matches. This CDR3 region has 15 residues. The germline V gene has CDR1 LNHDA and CDR2 SQIVND (reference sequence). In DNA, the CDR3 is TGTGCCAGTTCCAGCCTGGGACAGGGGAGCGGGGAGCTGTTTTTT. Translated, it gives CASSSLGQGSGELFF.

The rearrangement joins TRBV13 to TRBJ2-3, with TRBD1 matching over 7 bases. This CDR3 is 15 amino acids long. CDR1 is PRHDT, CDR2 FYEKMQ, per germline (reference sequence). V lost 3 bases and J lost 2; bases outside the gene matches: 5. CDR3 in amino acids: CASSFRQGLTDTQYF. The DNA of the CDR3 is TGTGCCAGCAGCTTTAGACAGGGTCTCACAGATACGCAGTATTTT.

The V call is TRBV12-5, the J call TRBJ2-1, with D perhaps TRBD1 or TRBD2 (5 bases each). The V gene's germline CDR1 is LGHNT and CDR2 FRNRAP. CDR3 length: 14 amino acids. Trimming removed 5 bases at V and 6 bases at J, with 14 bases between. CDR3 DNA sequence: TGTGCTAGTGGTGGGGGTGGTAGCGTCAATGAGCAGTTCTTC. It yields the protein CASGGGGSVNEQFF.

The rearrangement joins TRBV18 to TRBJ1-5; TRBD1 matches 8 bases. The CDR3 totals 15 residues. The V segment lost 3 bases and the J segment 2 bases; nucleotides outside the gene matches: 3. The germline V gene encodes CDR1 KGHSH and CDR2 LQKENI. The CDR3 reads CASSPQGAGNQPQHF. CDR3 sequence (DNA): TGTGCCAGCTCACCTCAGGGGGCGGGCAATCAGCCCCAGCATTTT.

The table lists this clone with a count of one. This chain links TRBV19 with TRBJ2-3, with D perhaps TRBD2 (7 bases). This CDR3 region has 17 residues. The ends were cut back, 2 bases at V and 1 base at J, with 16 bases in the middle. CDR1 is LNHDA and CDR2 is SQIVND in the germline V gene (reference sequence). The CDR3 region has the DNA TGTGCCAGTAGTATAACGGGGGGCCCGGGAGGCACAGATACGCAGTATTTT. This sequence encodes CASSITGGPGGTDTQYF.

V gene TRBV25-1 combines with J gene TRBJ2-1, with D possibly being TRBD2 (7 bases). The CDR3 runs 14 residues. Trimming stripped 6 bases from V and 9 bases from J, with 18 bases between. Per the germline V gene, CDR1 is MGHDK and CDR2 is SYGVNS. In DNA form, the CDR3 reads TGTGCCAGCAGATCTAAAGTGGGGGGGCCTGAGCAGTTCTTC. Protein product: CASRSKVGGPEQFF.

The chain employs TRBV9 and TRBJ2-1; TRBD2 matches at 9 bases. Germline CDR1 is SGDLS and CDR2 is YYNGEE. V lost 1 base and J lost 8; bases outside the gene matches: 7. The CDR3 is 15 amino acids. The CDR3 DNA sequence: TGTGCCAGCAGCGTATTAGCGGGAGATGTAGATGAGCAGTTCTTC. It codes for CASSVLAGDVDEQFF.

CDR3 residues: CSVEVSPRLAGVIETQYF. The CDR3 DNA reads as TGCAGCGTTGAAGTGTCCCCCAGACTAGCGGGAGTTATAGAGACCCAGTACTTC. The genes are TRBV29-1 and TRBJ2-5; 12 bases are a match to TRBD2. Looked up from germline, CDR1 is SQVTM and CDR2 is ANQGSEA. The CDR3 contains 18 residues. Trimming cost V 1 base and J 4 bases; bases outside gene matches: 13.

The chain carries TRBV7-2 and TRBJ2-3, with D uncertain. The germline V gene has CDR1 SGHTA and CDR2 FQGNSA. The CDR3 runs 16 residues. V was cut by 1 base and J by 3 bases, with 14 bases left in between. The CDR3: CASSLVSPPRTDTQYF. The CDR3 DNA reads TGTGCCAGCAGCTTAGTCTCTCCACCGAGGACAGATACGCAGTATTTT.

The V gene is TRBV7-6, the J gene TRBJ2-1; 9 nucleotides agree with TRBD1. CDR3 size: 15 residues. The V gene's germline CDR1 is SGHVS and CDR2 FNYEAQ. The V and J ends lost 6 bases and 6 bases, in that order; junction bases with no gene match: 9. This CDR3 reads CASSSGTGIGNEQFF. The DNA of the CDR3 is TGTGCCAGCAGTTCCGGGACAGGGATTGGCAATGAGCAGTTCTTC.

This rearrangement joins TRBV4-2 to TRBJ1-4; D unresolved. Germline V gene data show CDR1 as LGHNA and CDR2 as YNFKEQ. Trimming removed 4 bases at V and 5 bases at J, with 14 bases between. The CDR3 is 15 residues long. The CDR3 loop is CASSPQVGENEKLFF. The DNA for the CDR3 is TGTGCCAGCAGCCCCCAGGTGGGAGAGAATGAAAAACTGTTTTTT.

The chain has TRBV19 and TRBJ2-5; possible D gene TRBD2, 7 bases. CDR3 length: 13 amino acids. V lost 6 bases, J lost 5 bases, and 13 bases lay in between. Germline CDR1 reads LNHDA; CDR2 reads SQIVND (reference sequence). CDR3 loop: CASRSGGGETQYF. CDR3 coding DNA: TGTGCCAGTAGATCGGGGGGCGGGGAGACCCAGTACTTC.

The J gene is TRBJ2-2, the V gene TRBV7-2, with D possibly TRBD2 on 6 matching bases. The CDR3 sequence is 16 residues long. Trimming pared 4 bases from V and 3 bases from J, leaving 15 bases between. Looked up from germline, CDR1 is SGHTA and CDR2 is FQGNSA. DNA for the CDR3: TGTGCCAGCAGCTCTGAGGAGGGGTGGCACACCGGGGAGCTGTTTTTT. It encodes CASSSEEGWHTGELFF.

V is TRBV7-2 and J is TRBJ1-5; D is unresolved. Germline CDR1 and CDR2: SGHTA and FQGNSA. This CDR3 region has 15 residues. The V end lost 5 bases, the J end lost 4 bases, and 15 bases lay between the germline ends. The DNA of the CDR3 is TGTGCCAGCAGCCCCCCAGTTCGGGTGAATCAGCCCCAGCATTTT. Translated: CASSPPVRVNQPQHF.

This chain joins TRBV6-5 and TRBJ2-5; 10 bases align to TRBD1. Near its end, the DNA agrees better with TRBJ2-7, so the J call may be wrong. This CDR3 has 15 residues. Germline V gene sequence: CDR1 MNHEY, CDR2 SVGAGI. The CDR3 is CASSPLTGGFSEQYF. As DNA, the CDR3 is TGTGCCAGCAGTCCCCTGACAGGGGGCTTTTCCGAGCAGTACTTC.

The chain is built from TRBV4-2 and TRBJ2-7; 9 bases line up with TRBD2. The length of the CDR3 is 16 residues. The trim removed 0 bases at V and 4 bases at J, leaving 7 bases unmatched. Germline CDR1 is LGHNA and CDR2 is YNFKEQ. CDR3 region: CASSQDSKREVYEQYF. CDR3 bases: TGTGCCAGCAGCCAAGATTCTAAGCGGGAGGTTTACGAGCAGTACTTC.